A single sample is the source of the 18 T cell receptor beta chains below, sequenced in a study of cytomegalovirus exposure and HLA in healthy donors. Some clones are missing from TCRdb's copy, which holds only in-frame ones; the method was immunoSEQ multiplex PCR. Among some 270,000 clones listed, approximately 86% were seen once. The specimen was PBMCs. The receptors were gathered from a woman under 30 in good health and CMV-seronegative.

This sequence joins TRBV9 and TRBJ1-1; TRBD1 matches 7 bases. The length of the CDR3 is 15 residues. J gave up 1 base and V 4 bases, and 7 bases lay outside the gene matches. Germline loops: CDR1 SGDLS, CDR2 YYNGEE. The chain's CDR3 is CASSTETGWNTEAFF. CDR3 DNA sequence: TGTGCCAGCAGCACCGAGACAGGGTGGAACACTGAAGCTTTCTTT.

The V and J genes are TRBV5-1 and TRBJ1-4; D remains unclear. This CDR3 comprises 15 residues. The ends were cut back, 4 bases at V and 4 bases at J, with 14 bases in the middle. CDR1 and CDR2 from the germline V gene are SGHRS and YFSETQ. CDR3: CASSPTHQVNEKLFF. The DNA of the CDR3 is TGCGCCAGCAGCCCTACACACCAGGTTAATGAAAAACTGTTTTTT.

The chain has TRBV5-8 and TRBJ2-3; tentatively, D is TRBD1 (6 bases). Germline V gene sequence: CDR1 SGHTS, CDR2 YDEGEE. This CDR3 comprises 15 residues. Trimming took off 1 base at V and 0 bases at J, with 9 bases between the two ends. The CDR3 loop reads CASSLLRGSTDTQYF. The CDR3 nucleotides read TGTGCCAGCAGCTTGCTCAGGGGTAGCACAGATACGCAGTATTTT. Full variable domain (outside the CDR3, taken from reference TRBV5-8 and TRBJ2-3): EAGVTQSPTHLIKTRGQQATLRCSPISGHTSVYWYQQALGLGLQFLLWYDEGEERNRGNFPPRFSGRQFPNYSSELNVNALELEDSALYLCASSLLRGSTDTQYFGPGTRLTVL.

J is TRBJ1-1 and V is TRBV2; the D is unclear. V was cut by 8 bases and J by 2 bases, with 6 bases left in between. Germline assignment: CDR1 SNHLY and CDR2 FYNNEI. CDR3 length: 11 residues. CDR3 bases: TGTGCCAGCGGAGAAAACACTGAAGCTTTCTTT. This codes for CASGENTEAFF. The full variable domain, rest sourced from reference TRBV2 and TRBJ1-1, is EPEVTQTPSHQVTQMGQEVILRCVPISNHLYFYWYRQILGQKVEFLVSFYNNEISEKSEIFDDQFSVERPDGSNFTLKIRSTKLEDSAMYFCASGENTEAFFGQGTRLTVV.

The rearrangement links TRBV19 to TRBJ2-7; a possible D gene is TRBD2 (5 bases). This CDR3 contains 14 residues. Trimming removed 6 bases at V and 0 bases at J, with 12 bases between. Germline CDR1 and CDR2: LNHDA and SQIVND (reference sequence). CDR3 nucleotide sequence: TGTGCCAGTAGCCCTCACGAGGGCTCCTACGAGCAGTACTTC. This sequence encodes CASSPHEGSYEQYF.

This chain uses TRBV29-1 with TRBJ1-1, with D unclear. The germline V gene has CDR1 SQVTM and CDR2 ANQGSEA. This CDR3 is 12 amino acids long. V gave up 8 bases and J gave up 0 bases, with 10 bases separating them. The chain's CDR3 is CSSVRVNTEAFF. CDR3 in DNA: TGCAGCTCAGTTCGGGTGAACACTGAAGCTTTCTTT.

This chain joins TRBV9 and TRBJ2-5, with 12 bases aligning to TRBD2. The germline V gene encodes CDR1 SGDLS and CDR2 YYNGEE. CDR3 length: 18 amino acids. Germline trimming cut 1 base from V and 4 bases from J; bases unmatched to any gene: 11. CDR3 amino acids: CASSVSFELAGGGETQYF. CDR3 nucleotides: TGTGCCAGCAGCGTATCTTTCGAACTAGCGGGGGGAGGAGAGACCCAGTACTTC.

V is TRBV14 and J is TRBJ2-7; a weak D match, TRBD2 (6 bases). The V gene lost 3 bases and the J gene lost 2 bases, with 14 bases spanning the gap. This CDR3 has 15 amino acids. The germline gives CDR1 SGHDN, CDR2 FVKESK. As DNA, the CDR3 is TGTGCCAGCAGCCAGCTACCGGGAGATCCCTACGAGCAGTACTTC. This translates into CASSQLPGDPYEQYF.

This rearrangement joins TRBV7-8 to TRBJ1-3; D is uncertain. The V end was cut by 2 bases, the J end by 0 bases, with 14 bases between. The germline gives CDR1 SGHVS, CDR2 FQNEAQ. The CDR3 consists of 17 residues. This CDR3 is CASSLKRWPFSGNTIYF. The CDR3 nucleotides read TGTGCCAGCAGCTTAAAGCGCTGGCCCTTCTCTGGAAACACCATATATTTT.

This rearrangement joins TRBV5-1 to TRBJ2-5, with a weak D call TRBD1 (6 bases). Trimming cost V 0 bases and J 5 bases, with 8 bases left between them. CDR3 length: 13 residues. Germline V gene sequence: CDR1 SGHRS, CDR2 YFSETQ. The DNA for the CDR3 is TGCGCCAGCAGCTTGGGGACAGACGAGACCCAGTACTTC. Protein product: CASSLGTDETQYF.

The chain recombines TRBV28 with TRBJ2-7; 9 bases fit TRBD2. Germline CDR1 and CDR2: MDHEN and SYDVKM. The CDR3 has 19 residues. The junction had 14 bases not matched to a gene; V was cut back by 2 bases and J by 0 bases. The CDR3 DNA sequence: TGTGCCAGCAGTTTAAGGGAGTGGCCTAGCGGGGTGCGCTCCTACGAGCAGTACTTC. Encoded protein: CASSLREWPSGVRSYEQYF.

This chain joins TRBV25-1 and TRBJ2-3; D is perhaps TRBD2 (5 bases). Per germline, CDR1 MGHDK and CDR2 SYGVNS. V lost 2 bases and J lost 1, with 13 bases in between. The CDR3 is 16 amino acids. The CDR3 DNA reads TGTGCCAGCAGTGAAGTCGGCTTGAGGGGCACAGATACGCAGTATTTT. It encodes CASSEVGLRGTDTQYF.

The chain has TRBV10-3 and TRBJ2-1; tentatively, D is TRBD1 (5 bases). The germline CDR1 and CDR2 sequences are ENHRY and SYGVKD. The CDR3 consists of 12 residues. Trimming took off 11 bases at V and 5 bases at J, with 13 bases between the two ends. The CDR3 region is CASSKDNNEQFF. CDR3 in DNA: TGTGCCTCGTCGAAGGACAACAATGAGCAGTTCTTC.

The chain recombines TRBV9 with TRBJ2-1; D gene unclear. The CDR3 extends over 16 amino acids. V lost 0 bases to trimming and J lost 1 base, with 11 bases between them. CDR1 is SGDLS and CDR2 is YYNGEE in the germline V gene. The CDR3 DNA sequence: TGTGCCAGCAGCGTAGGCGCGCAGGCATCCTACAATGAGCAGTTCTTC. Amino acid sequence: CASSVGAQASYNEQFF.

This clone was seen once. This chain links TRBV10-1 with TRBJ2-3; 7 nucleotides agree with TRBD2. With 4 bases clipped from V and 0 bases from J, the junction kept 1 base outside the gene matches. Germline lookup yields CDR1 WNHNN and CDR2 SYGVQD (reference sequence). The CDR3 is 14 amino acids. In DNA form, the CDR3 reads TGCGCCAGCAGTGGGCGGGGGAGCACAGATACGCAGTATTTT. As protein: CASSGRGSTDTQYF.

This chain uses TRBV19 with TRBJ2-5; 9 positions agree with TRBD1. Germline V CDR1 and CDR2: LNHDA, SQIVND (reference sequence). The CDR3 extends over 15 amino acids. The trim removed 3 bases at V and 5 bases at J, leaving 7 bases unmatched. The DNA of the CDR3 is TGTGCCAGTAGTATCCGGGACAGGGTAGGGGAGACCCAGTACTTC. Translation gives CASSIRDRVGETQYF.

Notes on this clone: Other DNA sequences of this sample code for an identical CDR3. The chain joins TRBV5-1 to TRBJ2-2; no clear D gene. V lost 4 bases and J 1 base, leaving 8 bases between the germline ends. Germline CDR1 is SGHRS and CDR2 is YFSETQ. The CDR3 loop spans 14 amino acids. CDR3 in DNA: TGCGCCAGCAGCACCTCAGGGAACACCGGGGAGCTGTTTTTT. Amino acid sequence: CASSTSGNTGELFF.

This rearrangement joins TRBV7-3 to TRBJ1-1; weak D call: TRBD1 (6 bases). Germline V gene data show CDR1 as SGHTA and CDR2 as FQGTGA. The V and J ends lost 1 base and 0 bases respectively, with 9 bases between them. This CDR3 is built from 15 residues. Here the CDR3 DNA reads TGTGCCAGCAGCTTAAGGACAGCCATGAACACTGAAGCTTTCTTT. Protein sequence: CASSLRTAMNTEAFF. Full variable domain (missing parts from reference TRBV7-3 and TRBJ1-1): GAGVSQTPSNKVTEKGKYVELRCDPISGHTALYWYRQSLGQGPEFLIYFQGTGAADDSGLPNDRFFAVRPEGSVSTLKIQRTERGDSAVYLCASSLRTAMNTEAFFGQGTRLTVV.